This T cell receptor (beta chain) was identified during a study of blood T cells in healthy people across ages. Germline CDR1 and CDR2: MNHNS and SASEGT. The CDR3 loop spans 15 amino acids. The ends were cut back, 2 bases at V and 4 bases at J, with 14 bases in the middle. Primers used in a second PCR of about 7 to 12 cycles were a sample-barcoded 5' primer and a J-beta primer mix. A template-switch adaptor containing 12 random nucleotides labeled each cDNA molecule. One entry per CDR3 protein results from TCRdb running MiXCR on the 5' RACE reads. The data contain about 780,000 distinct CDR3 sequences, 35% to 50% of them singletons.

V usage is TRBV6-1 and J usage is TRBJ2-5, with D perhaps TRBD1 (5 bases). This receptor was taken from an elderly man in good health. Sample: blood. Here the CDR3 DNA reads TGTGCCAGCAGTGAAACGGCAGGGCGAGGAGAGACCCAGTACTTC. Amino acids: CASSETAGRGETQYF.